A single sample is the source of the 25 T cell receptor beta chains below, sequenced in a study of blood T cell repertoires in COVID-19. Using immunoSEQ multiplex PCR, the repertoire was profiled, and TCRdb retains in-frame clones only, with some absent. In the table there are about 350,000 clones, roughly 90% of which are singletons. The material sequenced was peripheral blood. All receptors derive from a man aged 30 to 39 with COVID-19, enrolled during active disease.

The V gene is TRBV7-8, the J gene TRBJ2-1; D ambiguous. Deletions cut 6 bases from V and 9 bases from J, with 12 bases between. Germline-derived CDR1 and CDR2 are SGHVS and FQNEAQ. The CDR3 is 12 amino acids. CDR3 region: CASRSPVGEQFF. For the CDR3, the DNA is TGTGCCAGCAGATCTCCCGTCGGTGAGCAGTTCTTC.

This sequence joins TRBV19 and TRBJ1-1; a weak D match, TRBD1 (6 bases). The germline gives CDR1 LNHDA, CDR2 SQIVND (reference sequence). Trimming shortened V by 8 bases and J by 2 bases, and 21 bases separated the two germline ends. CDR3 length equals 16 residues. In DNA, the CDR3 is TGTGCCAGTCGCGTTCGGGGGGCGACCCCAAACACTGAAGCTTTCTTT. Its protein product is CASRVRGATPNTEAFF. Using reference TRBV19 and TRBJ1-1 for the parts outside the CDR3, the full variable domain is DGGITQSPKYLFRKEGQNVTLSCEQNLNHDAMYWYRQDPGQGLRLIYYSQIVNDFQKGDIAEGYSVSREKKESFPLTVTSAQKNPTAFYLCASRVRGATPNTEAFFGQGTRLTVV.

Only one count was recorded for this clone. The chain couples TRBV24-1 to TRBJ1-1; 11 bases are a match to TRBD1. The CDR3 consists of 15 residues. Germline trimming cut 8 bases from V and 1 base from J; bases unmatched to any gene: 5. CDR1 is KGHDR and CDR2 is SFDVKD in the germline V gene. The CDR3 bases are TGTGCCACCAAGGGGACAGGGGGATCGAACACTGAAGCTTTCTTT. It specifies CATKGTGGSNTEAFF.

This chain joins TRBV7-9 and TRBJ1-5; possibly TRBD1 for D (5 bases). Trimming stripped 2 bases from V and 1 base from J, with 9 bases between. This CDR3 has 15 residues. Per germline, CDR1 SEHNR and CDR2 FQNEAQ (reference sequence). The CDR3 spells CASSLWGESNQPQHF. The CDR3 DNA reads as TGTGCCAGCAGCTTATGGGGGGAAAGCAATCAGCCCCAGCATTTT.

V and J are TRBV19 and TRBJ2-7; 7 bases map to TRBD1. V shed 5 bases, J shed 7 bases, and the junction held 14 bases outside the gene matches. Germline CDR1 is LNHDA and CDR2 is SQIVND (reference sequence). This CDR3 region has 15 residues. The DNA of the CDR3 is TGTGCCAGTAGTGTATGGACAGGCGCCGGGCGGGAGCAGTACTTC. Amino acids: CASSVWTGAGREQYF. Full variable domain (remainder filled in from reference TRBV19 and TRBJ2-7): DGGITQSPKYLFRKEGQNVTLSCEQNLNHDAMYWYRQDPGQGLRLIYYSQIVNDFQKGDIAEGYSVSREKKESFPLTVTSAQKNPTAFYLCASSVWTGAGREQYFGPGTRLTVT.

The chain combines TRBV18 with TRBJ1-1; possibly TRBD1 for D (5 bases). V was cut by 2 bases and J by 2 bases, with 12 bases left in between. This CDR3 has 15 amino acids. Germline V gene lookup returns CDR1 KGHSH and CDR2 LQKENI. CDR3 coding DNA: TGTGCCAGCTCACCAAGCCGCGGGGGTAACACTGAAGCTTTCTTT. As protein: CASSPSRGGNTEAFF.

The chain uses TRBV7-3 and TRBJ2-3; D remains ambiguous. The V and J ends lost 1 base and 4 bases respectively, with 9 bases between them. Germline CDR1 and CDR2: SGHTA and FQGTGA. This CDR3 is 14 amino acids long. CDR3: CASSLNSGADTQYF. The DNA for the CDR3 is TGTGCCAGCAGCTTAAACAGTGGTGCAGATACGCAGTATTTT.

V gene TRBV5-4 combines with J gene TRBJ1-1; TRBD1 matches 9 bases. The CDR3 is 15 residues long. CDR1 and CDR2 (germline): SGHNT, YYREEE (reference sequence). The trim removed 2 bases at V and 4 bases at J, leaving 6 bases unmatched. CDR3 residues: CASSLRTGAGTEAFF. CDR3 DNA sequence: TGTGCCAGCAGCTTACGGACAGGGGCGGGCACTGAAGCTTTCTTT. The full variable domain, in which reference TRBV5-4 and TRBJ1-1 provide the parts outside the CDR3, is ETGVTQSPTHLIKTRGQQVTLRCSSQSGHNTVSWYQQALGQGPQFIFQYYREEENGRGNFPPRFSGLQFPNYSSELNVNALELDDSALYLCASSLRTGAGTEAFFGQGTRLTVV.

The J gene is TRBJ1-1, the V gene TRBV28; D gene unclear. V was cut by 2 bases and J by 3 bases, with 7 bases left in between. The CDR3 loop spans 13 amino acids. Germline V gives CDR1 MDHEN, CDR2 SYDVKM. CDR3 nucleotides: TGTGCCAGCAGTTTACGGTACGACACTGAAGCTTTCTTT. It yields the protein CASSLRYDTEAFF. Full variable domain (remainder filled in from reference TRBV28 and TRBJ1-1): DVKVTQSSRYLVKRTGEKVFLECVQDMDHENMFWYRQDPGLGLRLIYFSYDVKMKEKGDIPEGYSVSREKKERFSLILESASTNQTSMYLCASSLRYDTEAFFGQGTRLTVV.

The V call is TRBV5-5, the J call TRBJ2-1; 10 positions agree with TRBD1. The V gene's germline CDR1 is SGHKS and CDR2 YYEKEE (reference sequence). The J segment lost 3 bases and the V segment lost 4 bases, leaving 7 bases of the junction unmatched. CDR3 length: 16 amino acids. The CDR3 nucleotides are TGTGCCAGCAGCGGATACGGGACAGGGGTCTACAATGAGCAGTTCTTC. Translated: CASSGYGTGVYNEQFF.

The chain links TRBV7-9 to TRBJ1-2; D unclear. Germline V CDR1 and CDR2: SEHNR, FQNEAQ (reference sequence). The CDR3 is 12 residues long. Trimming took off 5 bases at V and 5 bases at J, with 9 bases between the two ends. The CDR3 spells CASSGTTYGYTF. CDR3 in DNA: TGTGCCAGCAGCGGAACGACTTATGGCTACACCTTC.

This chain connects TRBV7-2 to TRBJ1-5, with TRBD1 as a possible D gene (5 bases). The germline V gene has CDR1 SGHTA and CDR2 FQGNSA. The ends were cut back, 5 bases at V and 9 bases at J, with 17 bases in the middle. The CDR3 contains 14 residues. CDR3 amino acids: CASSPDRGRGPQHF. CDR3 DNA: TGTGCCAGCAGCCCAGACCGGGGGAGAGGGCCCCAGCATTTT. Full variable domain (rest looked up from reference TRBV7-2 and TRBJ1-5): GAGVSQSPSNKVTEKGKDVELRCDPISGHTALYWYRQSLGQGLEFLIYFQGNSAPDKSGLPSDRFSAERTGGSVSTLTIQRTQQEDSAVYLCASSPDRGRGPQHFGDGTRLSIL.

The V and J genes are TRBV27 and TRBJ1-2; D may be TRBD1 (6 bases). CDR3 size: 12 residues. The germline gives CDR1 MNHEY, CDR2 SMNVEV (reference sequence). Trimming shortened V by 3 bases and J by 9 bases, and 11 bases separated the two germline ends. CDR3 DNA: TGTGCCAGCAGTTTCACAGGGTATCGCTACACCTTC. Its protein is CASSFTGYRYTF.

This clone was detected a few times. The chain joins TRBV28 to TRBJ2-7, with unresolved D. CDR1 is MDHEN, CDR2 SYDVKM, per germline. This CDR3 is 14 amino acids long. V was cut by 3 bases and J by 0 bases, with 9 bases left in between. The CDR3 protein is CASSFASNSYEQYF. The CDR3 DNA follows: TGTGCCAGCAGTTTTGCGTCGAACTCCTACGAGCAGTACTTC.

The chain recombines TRBV10-3 with TRBJ2-7; TRBD1 matches 10 bases. The germline CDR1 and CDR2 sequences are ENHRY and SYGVKD. This CDR3 has 14 residues. V lost 3 bases, J lost 8 bases, and 7 bases stayed unmatched. The CDR3 region is CAISDSDRGRKQYF. As DNA, the CDR3 is TGTGCCATCAGTGACAGCGACAGGGGGCGTAAGCAGTACTTC.

This clone was recorded a few times. The same CDR3 also results from other DNA sequences found in this sample. The V call is TRBV5-1, the J call TRBJ1-5; no clear D. Trimming left V 0 bases short and J 1 base short, with 5 bases between. CDR3 size: 14 residues. Germline CDR1 SGHRS, CDR2 YFSETQ. CDR3: CASSLGQSNQPQHF. The CDR3 region has the DNA TGCGCCAGCAGCTTGGGCCAGAGCAATCAGCCCCAGCATTTT.

This clone was picked up one time. This chain connects TRBV5-1 to TRBJ2-7, with TRBD1 matching over 9 bases. Germline trimming cut 0 bases from V and 6 bases from J; bases unmatched to any gene: 4. CDR1 and CDR2 (germline): SGHRS, YFSETQ. The CDR3 has 14 amino acids. CDR3 amino acids: CASSLADRGSEQYF. CDR3 nucleotides: TGCGCCAGCAGCTTGGCGGACAGGGGATCCGAGCAGTACTTC.

The count of this clone is one. The chain carries TRBV6-2 or TRBV6-3 and TRBJ1-2; 9 bases line up with TRBD1. The CDR3 extends over 17 amino acids. J was trimmed by 2 bases and V by 7 bases; bases with no gene match: 14. Germline values: CDR1 MNHEY, CDR2 SVGEGT. The CDR3 reads CASTPIGRQGENYGYTF. The CDR3 DNA is TGTGCCAGCACCCCCATCGGAAGACAGGGGGAAAACTATGGCTACACCTTC.

The chain combines TRBV2 with TRBJ2-2; the match to TRBD2 covers 8 bases. V shed 4 bases, J shed 6 bases, and the junction held 7 bases outside the gene matches. Germline CDR1 SNHLY, CDR2 FYNNEI. The CDR3 spans 15 residues. CDR3 loop: CASSVLLAGSGELFF. The CDR3 DNA follows: TGTGCCAGCAGTGTACTATTAGCGGGGTCCGGGGAGCTGTTTTTT.

The DNA of the CDR3 is TGTGCCAGCAGCTCCGGACAGTCCTACAATGAGCAGTTCTTC. It yields the protein CASSSGQSYNEQFF. The rearrangement uses TRBV7-3 and TRBJ2-1, with a tentative D call TRBD1 (6 bases). The CDR3 length is 14 residues. The V gene's germline CDR1 is SGHTA and CDR2 FQGTGA. The germline V and J ends were trimmed by 4 bases and 1 base, with 8 bases remaining between them.

This chain connects TRBV5-1 to TRBJ1-3; D is perhaps TRBD1 (5 bases). V dropped 0 bases and J dropped 0 bases, with 7 bases sitting between them. The germline gives CDR1 SGHRS, CDR2 YFSETQ. The CDR3 is 15 amino acids. CDR3: CASSLADSSGNTIYF. CDR3 in DNA: TGCGCCAGCAGCTTGGCTGACAGCTCTGGAAACACCATATATTTT.

The V gene is TRBV19, the J gene TRBJ2-1; TRBD2 agrees at 8 bases. The CDR3 totals 15 residues. Germline V CDR1 and CDR2: LNHDA, SQIVND (reference sequence). V gave up 3 bases and J gave up 3 bases; unmatched junction bases: 4. DNA of the CDR3: TGTGCCAGTAGTATGGGGACTAGAGGCTACAATGAGCAGTTCTTC. Its translation: CASSMGTRGYNEQFF.

This clone came up a few times. This chain joins TRBV12-3 or TRBV12-4 and TRBJ1-5; D unclear. The CDR3 extends over 13 amino acids. The V end was cut by 0 bases, the J end by 6 bases, with 6 bases between. CDR3: CASSLAEAQPQHF. The CDR3 DNA reads TGTGCCAGCAGTTTAGCGGAGGCTCAGCCCCAGCATTTT.

The chain uses TRBV15 and TRBJ1-2, with D tentatively TRBD1 (6 bases). Germline V gives CDR1 LNHNV, CDR2 YYDKDF (reference sequence). The CDR3 spans 16 residues. V lost 1 base and J 2 bases, leaving 14 bases between the germline ends. CDR3 sequence: CATSRVRTDSNYGYTF. The DNA for the CDR3 is TGTGCCACCAGCAGAGTGAGGACAGACTCAAACTATGGCTACACCTTC.

The chain joins TRBV7-2 to TRBJ2-3; the D is unclear. Germline V lookup: CDR1 SGHTA, CDR2 FQGNSA. The CDR3 is 13 amino acids. The germline V and J ends were trimmed by 5 bases and 6 bases, with 12 bases remaining between them. The CDR3 DNA is TGTGCCAGCAGCCTAAGTGAAGCCGATACGCAGTATTTT. Protein sequence: CASSLSEADTQYF. The variable domain in full, with the rest retrieved from reference TRBV7-2 and TRBJ2-3, is GAGVSQSPSNKVTEKGKDVELRCDPISGHTALYWYRQSLGQGLEFLIYFQGNSAPDKSGLPSDRFSAERTGGSVSTLTIQRTQQEDSAVYLCASSLSEADTQYFGPGTRLTVL.